The 21 T cell receptor beta chains in this list originate from one sample, sequenced in a study of T cell responses to AZD1222 COVID-19 vaccine. Measured with immunoSEQ multiplex PCR; TCRdb has only the in-frame clones, and not every one. The table has under 85,000 clones, about 85% seen once; the top ten hold roughly 24%. This specimen was peripheral blood, taken on day 0 of AZD1222 vaccination. Every receptor here comes from an adult in good health.

The J gene is TRBJ2-5, the V gene TRBV7-2; D might be TRBD2 (5 bases). V was trimmed by 5 bases and J by 5 bases, leaving 12 bases between them. CDR1 and CDR2 (germline): SGHTA, FQGNSA. The CDR3 consists of 13 residues. The CDR3 protein is CASSNAGDETQYF. The CDR3 nucleotides are TGTGCCAGCAGCAATGCGGGCGACGAGACCCAGTACTTC. Combining the CDR3 with reference TRBV7-2 and TRBJ2-5 gives the whole variable domain GAGVSQSPSNKVTEKGKDVELRCDPISGHTALYWYRQSLGQGLEFLIYFQGNSAPDKSGLPSDRFSAERTGGSVSTLTIQRTQQEDSAVYLCASSNAGDETQYFGPGTRLLVL.

This clone is medium-sized within its sample. The chain links TRBV29-1 to TRBJ1-2; 7 bases align to TRBD1. CDR1 is SQVTM and CDR2 is ANQGSEA in the germline V gene. The V and J ends lost 7 bases and 6 bases, in that order; junction bases with no gene match: 8. The CDR3 runs to 12 residues. CDR3 amino acids: CSARQGLDGYTF. The CDR3 DNA reads TGCAGCGCCAGACAGGGACTGGATGGCTACACCTTC. The full variable domain, with the rest looked up from reference TRBV29-1 and TRBJ1-2, is SAVISQKPSRDICQRGTSLTIQCQVDSQVTMMFWYRQQPGQSLTLIATANQGSEATYESGFVIDKFPISRPNLTFSTLTVSNMSPEDSSIYLCSARQGLDGYTFGSGTRLTVV.

The rearrangement uses TRBV27 and TRBJ1-2, with D possibly being TRBD1 (6 bases). CDR1 is MNHEY and CDR2 is SMNVEV in the germline V gene (reference sequence). V was pared by 1 base and J by 8 bases, with 11 bases between. CDR3 length: 13 residues. The CDR3 bases are TGTGCCAGCAGTTTATACAGGGATGACGGCTACACCTTC. Amino acid sequence: CASSLYRDDGYTF.

The chain joins TRBV27 to TRBJ2-7; D is perhaps TRBD1 (5 bases). Trimming cost V 5 bases and J 7 bases, with 21 bases left between them. The germline CDR1 and CDR2 sequences are MNHEY and SMNVEV (reference sequence). The CDR3 has 15 amino acids. For the CDR3, the DNA is TGTGCCAGCAGTCCCCTATGGGGCAGGAACGGGGAGCAGTACTTC. This translates into CASSPLWGRNGEQYF.

The rearrangement uses TRBV19 and TRBJ1-1; D gene ambiguous. The V end was cut by 0 bases, the J end by 5 bases, with 13 bases between. CDR1 and CDR2 (germline): LNHDA, SQIVND (reference sequence). The CDR3 loop spans 15 amino acids. As DNA, the CDR3 is TGTGCCAGTAGTATAGAAGACCAAGTGGGGACTGAAGCTTTCTTT. As protein: CASSIEDQVGTEAFF.

This clone was seen a handful of times. The J gene is TRBJ2-3, the V gene TRBV7-9, with a possible D match to TRBD1 (5 bases). V lost 1 base, J lost 3 bases, and 8 bases lay in between. CDR3 length equals 14 residues. CDR1 is SEHNR, CDR2 FQNEAQ, per germline (reference sequence). This chain's CDR3 is CASSLGRATDTQYF. DNA for the CDR3: TGTGCCAGCAGCTTAGGCAGGGCTACAGATACGCAGTATTTT.

The rearrangement uses TRBV29-1 and TRBJ1-2, with a possible D match to TRBD1 (6 bases). Trimming left V 1 base short and J 4 bases short, with 7 bases between. The CDR3 has 12 amino acids. CDR1 is SQVTM and CDR2 is ANQGSEA in the germline V gene. CDR3 amino acids: CSVEVGGYGYTF. In nucleotides, the CDR3 is TGCAGCGTTGAAGTAGGGGGCTATGGCTACACCTTC.

The chain employs TRBV12-3 or TRBV12-4 and TRBJ1-2, with D uncertain. The CDR3 spans 13 residues. The ends were cut back, 7 bases at V and 2 bases at J, with 11 bases in the middle. The CDR3 here is CASTIRENYGYTF. In DNA form, the CDR3 reads TGTGCCAGCACCATCCGGGAGAACTATGGCTACACCTTC.

V usage is TRBV2 and J usage is TRBJ2-2; TRBD1 agrees at 8 bases. The CDR3 consists of 14 residues. Trimming cost V 7 bases and J 0 bases; bases outside gene matches: 1. The V gene's germline CDR1 is SNHLY and CDR2 FYNNEI. DNA for the CDR3: TGTGCCAGCAAGGGACAGGCGAACACCGGGGAGCTGTTTTTT. This translates into CASKGQANTGELFF.

The chain joins TRBV4-2 to TRBJ2-7; 12 bases match TRBD2. V was clipped by 2 bases and J by 3 bases; unmatched bases: 17. Germline CDR1 reads LGHNA; CDR2 reads YNFKEQ. This CDR3 has 20 amino acids. The CDR3 DNA is TGTGCCAGCAGCCAAACCCCGGGACTAGCGGGCTTTTCGAATAACTACGAGCAGTACTTC. Translated, it gives CASSQTPGLAGFSNNYEQYF.

This clone was found once. The genes are TRBV7-9 and TRBJ1-6; 7 nucleotides line up with TRBD1. From germline, CDR1 is SEHNR and CDR2 FQNEAQ (reference sequence). CDR3 length equals 16 residues. The junction had 6 bases not matched to a gene; V was cut back by 4 bases and J by 3 bases. The CDR3 sequence: CASSSGQISYNSPLHF. The DNA of the CDR3 is TGTGCCAGCAGCTCGGGACAGATTAGCTATAATTCACCCCTCCACTTT.

V and J are TRBV5-1 and TRBJ1-5; TRBD1 might be the D (5 bases). Trimming left V 7 bases short and J 0 bases short, with 11 bases between. The CDR3 contains 14 residues. CDR1 SGHRS and CDR2 YFSETQ come from the germline V gene. CDR3 DNA sequence: TGCGCCAGCCGCCCCGACAGTAGCAATCAGCCCCAGCATTTT. As protein: CASRPDSSNQPQHF.

V is TRBV7-2 and J is TRBJ2-1; D may be TRBD2 (6 bases). The CDR3 sequence is 16 residues long. The ends were cut back, 3 bases at V and 1 base at J, with 13 bases in the middle. The germline CDR1 and CDR2 sequences are SGHTA and FQGNSA. The CDR3 protein is CASSFHSGQSYNEQFF. CDR3 sequence (DNA): TGTGCCAGCAGCTTCCACAGCGGGCAATCCTACAATGAGCAGTTCTTC.

The gene calls are TRBV29-1 and TRBJ2-1; TRBD2 might be the D (5 bases). V was pared by 4 bases and J by 9 bases, with 10 bases between. This CDR3 spans 11 amino acids. The germline V gene encodes CDR1 SQVTM and CDR2 ANQGSEA. CDR3 protein: CSVVDGIEQFF. CDR3 DNA sequence: TGCAGCGTTGTTGACGGGATTGAGCAGTTCTTC.

The V call is TRBV5-5, the J call TRBJ1-2; D perhaps matches TRBD1 (5 bases). Trimming removed 0 bases at V and 7 bases at J, with 13 bases between. This CDR3 contains 14 residues. CDR1 SGHKS and CDR2 YYEKEE come from the germline V gene (reference sequence). The CDR3 protein is CASSLEAERGGYTF. CDR3 nucleotides: TGTGCCAGCAGCTTGGAAGCGGAAAGGGGTGGCTACACCTTC.

The chain is built from TRBV20-1 and TRBJ2-3; D not certain. Germline V gives CDR1 DFQATT, CDR2 SNEGSKA (reference sequence). This CDR3 region has 11 residues. V lost 2 bases and J lost 4, with 4 bases in between. CDR3 in amino acids: CSARRSDTQYF. The CDR3 DNA is TGCAGTGCTAGAAGGTCAGATACGCAGTATTTT.

The rearrangement uses TRBV4-3 and TRBJ2-3; 7 bases align to TRBD2. The CDR3 runs 15 residues. Germline assignment: CDR1 LGHNA and CDR2 YSLEER. With V trimmed by 1 base and J by 4 bases, 5 bases remained unmatched. The CDR3 here is CASSQAGGVSDTQYF. The CDR3 nucleotides are TGCGCCAGCAGCCAAGCGGGAGGAGTTTCAGATACGCAGTATTTT.

The chain combines TRBV19 with TRBJ1-6; 10 positions agree with TRBD1. Germline V lookup: CDR1 LNHDA, CDR2 SQIVND (reference sequence). The CDR3 runs 14 residues. V trimming: 4 bases; J trimming: 9 bases; junction bases outside the gene matches: 3. The chain's CDR3 is CASSTGQGISPLHF. CDR3 DNA sequence: TGTGCCAGTAGTACGGGACAGGGGATTTCACCCCTCCACTTT.

This chain uses TRBV7-2 with TRBJ1-2; 11 nucleotides agree with TRBD1. CDR3 length equals 13 residues. Germline V CDR1 and CDR2: SGHTA, FQGNSA. J was trimmed by 10 bases and V by 8 bases; bases with no gene match: 9. CDR3 coding DNA: TGTGCCAGCTCACCGGGACAGGGGGAATCCTACACCTTC. It is translated as CASSPGQGESYTF.

CDR3 in DNA: TGTGCCACCAGTGGCCGCATGAACACTGAAGCTTTCTTT. Its translation is CATSGRMNTEAFF. The chain joins TRBV24-1 to TRBJ1-1; no clear D gene. The CDR3 extends over 13 amino acids. Trimming left V 5 bases short and J 0 bases short, with 6 bases between. Germline values: CDR1 KGHDR, CDR2 SFDVKD.

The chain employs TRBV28 and TRBJ2-1; weak D call: TRBD2 (6 bases). This CDR3 contains 11 residues. Germline V CDR1 and CDR2: MDHEN, SYDVKM. Between the trimmed V and J ends, which lost 3 bases and 9 bases, there was a span of 6 bases. The CDR3, as DNA: TGTGCCAGCAGTTTCGGGAGTGAGCAGTTCTTC. It specifies CASSFGSEQFF.